This entry concerns a single TCR beta chain. This sample was included in a study of blood T cell repertoires in COVID-19. CDR1 and CDR2 from the germline V gene are KGHSH and LQKENI. CDR3 length equals 17 residues. The junction had 6 bases not matched to a gene; V was cut back by 0 bases and J by 1 base. Using immunoSEQ multiplex PCR, the repertoire was profiled, and TCRdb retains in-frame clones only, with some absent. The table lists 250,000 or so clones, roughly 80% of them singletons. Source material: peripheral blood. The chain has TRBV18 and TRBJ2-5; 9 positions agree with TRBD2. This clonotype was obtained from an elderly man with acute or convalescent COVID-19. The CDR3 nucleotides are TGTGCCAGCTCACCACCCACAAGCGGGAGGCCCCAAGAGACCCAGTACTTC. This encodes CASSPPTSGRPQETQYF.